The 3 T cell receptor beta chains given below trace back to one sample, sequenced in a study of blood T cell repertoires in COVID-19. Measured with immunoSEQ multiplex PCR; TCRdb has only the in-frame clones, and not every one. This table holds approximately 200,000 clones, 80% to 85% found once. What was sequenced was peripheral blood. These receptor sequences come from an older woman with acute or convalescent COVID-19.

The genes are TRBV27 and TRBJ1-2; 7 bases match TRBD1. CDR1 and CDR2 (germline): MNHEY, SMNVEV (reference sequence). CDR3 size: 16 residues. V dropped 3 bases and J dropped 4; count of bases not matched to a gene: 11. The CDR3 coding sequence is TGTGCCAGCAGTTTTGTAACGTCGAGGGGGCCCTATGGCTACACCTTC. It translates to CASSFVTSRGPYGYTF.

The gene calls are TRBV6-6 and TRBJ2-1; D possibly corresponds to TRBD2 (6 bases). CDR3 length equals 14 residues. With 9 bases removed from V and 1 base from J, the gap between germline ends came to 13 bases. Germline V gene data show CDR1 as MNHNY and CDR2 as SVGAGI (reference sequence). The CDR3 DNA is TGTGCCAGTTTTCCGGGGGAGTCCTACAATGAGCAGTTCTTC. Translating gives CASFPGESYNEQFF.

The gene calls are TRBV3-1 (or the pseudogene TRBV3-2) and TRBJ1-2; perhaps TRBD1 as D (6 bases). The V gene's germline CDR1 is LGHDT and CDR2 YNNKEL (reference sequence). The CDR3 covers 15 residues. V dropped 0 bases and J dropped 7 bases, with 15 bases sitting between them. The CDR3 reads CASSQEQTGLSGYTF. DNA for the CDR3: TGTGCCAGCAGCCAAGAACAAACAGGGTTGAGTGGCTACACCTTC.